The 15 T cell receptor beta chains reported below all come from one sample, sequenced in a study of post-analysis software for immune sequencing data. Incorporated into the TCR beta cDNA libraries were unique molecular identifiers, which served to reduce PCR and sequencing biases. From the PCR reads, TCRdb called clonotypes with MiXCR, one entry per CDR3 protein. The sample has 750,000 to 950,000 distinct CDR3 sequences, about 57% seen once. The antigens of these receptors remain unknown. General study results and limits: When patients were compared with controls, about five TRBV segments were more frequent, TRBV5-6, TRBV5-1 and TRBV20-1 among them.

Sequenced sample: blood. These TCRs come from a girl between 10 and 17 years old with multiple sclerosis.

The rearrangement joins TRBV6-5 to TRBJ1-4, with D possibly being TRBD1 (5 bases). There are 10 residues in the CDR3. Germline V gives CDR1 MNHEY, CDR2 SVGAGI. V was cut by 8 bases and J by 8 bases, with 6 bases left in between. CDR3 region: CASGGEKLFF. The CDR3 DNA sequence: TGTGCCAGCGGGGGAGAAAAACTGTTTTTT.

The chain carries TRBV27 and TRBJ2-4; 7 positions match TRBD1. Looked up from germline, CDR1 is MNHEY and CDR2 is SMNVEV (reference sequence). The CDR3 is made up of 18 amino acids. V lost 7 bases to trimming and J lost 5 bases; unmatched junction nucleotides: 20. CDR3 residues: CASTSSLRGRQGENIQYF. The CDR3 bases are TGTGCCAGCACTTCGTCGCTAAGGGGACGTCAGGGGGAAAACATTCAGTACTTC.

This clonotype has just one count. The chain employs TRBV15 and TRBJ2-5; tentative D call: TRBD1 (6 bases). In germline, CDR1 is LNHNV, CDR2 YYDKDF (reference sequence). V lost 5 bases to trimming and J lost 2 bases, with 12 bases between them. This CDR3 is built from 14 residues. The CDR3 DNA is TGTGCCACCAGCGGGGGCCAGGCTCAAGAGACCCAGTACTTC. Encoded protein: CATSGGQAQETQYF.

The CDR3 DNA sequence: TGTGCCAGCAGCCAAGAAGTAGCGGGGCCCTACGAGCAGTACTTC. This encodes CASSQEVAGPYEQYF. The chain uses TRBV14 and TRBJ2-7, with TRBD2 matching over 8 bases. Germline trimming cut 0 bases from V and 2 bases from J; bases unmatched to any gene: 3. Germline CDR1 and CDR2: SGHDN and FVKESK. The CDR3 extends over 15 amino acids.

This clonotype was picked up a small number of times. The gene calls are TRBV6-4 and TRBJ1-5, with TRBD1 as a possible D gene (6 bases). The CDR3 length is 18 residues. V shed 3 bases and J shed 6 bases, with 24 bases lying between them. Looked up from germline, CDR1 is MRHNA and CDR2 is SNTAGT. The CDR3 region is CASSDCTGSLGVAQPQHF. For the CDR3, the DNA is TGTGCCAGCAGTGATTGCACAGGGTCTTTGGGGGTCGCTCAGCCCCAGCATTTT.

This clonotype turned up a few times. CDR3 amino acids: CAIRGQGVREQYF. CDR3 nucleotide sequence: TGTGCCATCAGGGGACAGGGGGTGCGGGAGCAGTACTTC. The chain employs TRBV10-3 and TRBJ2-7, with TRBD1 matching 11 bases. The germline CDR1 and CDR2 sequences are ENHRY and SYGVKD. This CDR3 contains 13 residues. V shed 6 bases, J shed 7 bases, and the junction held 5 bases outside the gene matches.

Comment on this clonotype: One end of the junction does not line up with germline, which may come from a read error. The V call is TRBV7-7, the J call TRBJ2-3, with D tentatively TRBD1 or TRBD2 (5 bases each). The germline V gene encodes CDR1 SSHAT and CDR2 FNYEAQ (reference sequence). CDR3 length equals 17 residues. CDR3 residues: CASSWNPGPTNTDTQYF. CDR3 sequence (DNA): TGTGCTAGCAGCTGGAACCCGGGACCTACAAACACAGATACGCAGTATTTT.

The chain recombines TRBV30 with TRBJ2-5; a possible D gene is TRBD1 (6 bases). Germline CDR1 and CDR2: GTSNPN and SVGIG (reference sequence). The CDR3 loop spans 17 amino acids. The V end was cut by 3 bases, the J end by 0 bases, with 20 bases between. CDR3 protein: CAWSPLPGHTYQETQYF. The CDR3 DNA sequence: TGTGCCTGGAGCCCCCTACCGGGACATACGTACCAAGAGACCCAGTACTTC.

As concerns this clonotype: The junction differs from germline at one of its ends, possibly a read error. This chain joins TRBV2 and TRBJ1-2, with D unresolved. The V gene's germline CDR1 is SNHLY and CDR2 FYNNEI. The CDR3 covers 17 residues. The CDR3 reads CASSDDGTLGSNYGCTF. The DNA of the CDR3 is TGTGCCAGCAGTGATGACGGCACCCTGGGCTCTAACTATGGCTGCACCTTC.

J is TRBJ2-4 and V is TRBV2; 7 nucleotides agree with TRBD1. Matching the DNA end better, TRBJ2-5 makes the J call doubtful. Germline V gene data show CDR1 as SNHLY and CDR2 as FYNNEI. This CDR3 is built from 15 residues. The chain's CDR3 is CASSYFRQGEETQYF. In DNA, the CDR3 is TGTGCCAGCAGCTACTTTAGACAGGGTGAGGAGACCCAGTACTTC.

This clonotype was seen once. This chain joins TRBV12-3 or TRBV12-4 and TRBJ2-5; 7 bases align to TRBD2. Gene TRBJ2-7 matches the end of the DNA better, so the J call may be wrong. CDR3 length equals 15 residues. CDR3 nucleotides: TGTGCCAGCAGTTTAGTTAGCGGGCCTACGAGCGAGCAGTACTTC. Residues: CASSLVSGPTSEQYF.

The chain couples TRBV27 to TRBJ2-1; 9 bases line up with TRBD2. Unmatched junction bases numbered 4, after V lost 3 bases and J lost 10 bases. The germline V gene has CDR1 MNHEY and CDR2 SMNVEV (reference sequence). The CDR3 extends over 13 amino acids. The CDR3 DNA reads TGTGCCAGCAGTTTGCGGGAGGGTATGGAGCAGTTCTTC. This sequence encodes CASSLREGMEQFF.

This clonotype was detected a few times. The V and J genes are TRBV11-2 and TRBJ2-7; possible D gene TRBD2, 5 bases. The V and J ends lost 8 bases and 4 bases respectively, with 21 bases between them. Germline V gene data show CDR1 as SGHAT and CDR2 as FQNNGV. The CDR3 runs 15 residues. In DNA form, the CDR3 reads TGTGCCAGCTCCACCCCGCGAGGGTCATGGTACGAGCAGTACTTC. It is translated as CASSTPRGSWYEQYF.

The rearrangement joins TRBV20-1 to TRBJ2-7; 7 positions match TRBD2. V gave up 6 bases and J gave up 3 bases; unmatched junction bases: 11. Germline loops: CDR1 DFQATT, CDR2 SNEGSKA (reference sequence). The CDR3 is 14 residues long. CDR3 coding DNA: TGCAGTGCCGCCCCACCAGCGGGGCGCTACGAGCAGTACTTC. Its translation: CSAAPPAGRYEQYF.

CDR3 region: CASSPKQGARGGTEAFF. CDR3 nucleotide sequence: TGCGCCAGCAGCCCCAAACAGGGGGCGCGAGGGGGAACTGAAGCTTTCTTT. This chain joins TRBV5-1 and TRBJ1-1; 9 positions match TRBD1. Germline values: CDR1 SGHRS, CDR2 YFSETQ. After removal of 4 bases from V and 5 bases from J, the junction contained 15 bases not matched to a gene. The CDR3 is 17 residues long.